This entry describes one T cell receptor beta chain. Its antigen is still unknown. No quality values exist for individual bases; no much larger clone is one base distant. Reading from cysteine to phenylalanine, the CDR3 counts 15 amino acids. Just the 45-base CDR3 DNA is kept, in frame starting at base 1. For CDR1 and CDR2, the germline V gene lists SGHRS and YFSETQ. The junction shows trimming of 4 bases on V and 1 base on J, plus 14 bases between the germline ends. Using the deep immunoSEQ assay, multiplex PCR amplified TCR CDR3 regions from genomic DNA. Extracted genomic DNA from each cell subset was distributed evenly across all wells of several immunoSEQ 96-well plates, and each plate was treated as a replicate. For sorted subsets, each replicate PCR was loaded with approximately 190 ng genomic DNA, equivalent to 25,000 to 30,000 T cell genomes. Purified libraries were measured with a Qubit 3.0 fluorometer, size-checked on a Bioanalyzer 2100, and measured again with the KAPA Library Quantification kit. A separate single-read 150-cycle Illumina NextSeq 550 flow cell was used to sequence each immunoSEQ 96-well plate. Under the source paper's analysis protocol: Because the immunoSEQ output held only junctional sequences and lacked quality scores, the filtering could not match the filtering applied to full-length reads. Sequences were annotated with PyIR, a Python wrapper for IgBLAST v1.9, and V/J genes and CDR3 were assigned using IMGT germline references. Reads with weak V/J assignments (E-value above 1e-6), missing CDR3, stop codons, out-of-frame junctions, or ambiguous translated residues were removed. V3J clonotypes were defined by identical inferred V gene, J gene, and CDR3 amino acid sequence. Percentage overlap between repertoires was calculated by dividing the number of shared unique clonotypes by the size of the smaller repertoire. Richness of each repertoire was evaluated using RTK rarefaction, the Chao1 estimator, and Recon v2.1 estimates of unobserved clonotypes. For all TCRbeta clonotypes obtained by the gDNA method from several donors, generation probabilities were computed with OLGA. Here the immuneACCESS table is served through TCRdb, limited to in-frame sequences with V and J called. Missing clones are a known gap in these copies; in checked studies unresolved V genes cover under half, and the rest lacks a known reason. The D gene and trimming were derived from the DNA, and the V and J assignments and clone size from that table. For this sample there are about 1,900,000 clones; about 94% appear just once. The biggest ten clones account for around 1% of the sample.

The sample originates from a study of shared clonotypes between healthy human individuals (dated by TCRdb to about 2020). Background on the whole study: Two women and a few men aged 18 to 49 years were included in the cohort. For each donor, CD4 naive and CD4 memory were each run on three plates, CD8 naive on two plates, and CD8 memory on one plate. Between about 0.94 and 8.9 billion PBMCs per donor were obtained by leukapheresis. To estimate repertoire size and how much clonotypes are shared between individuals, the study performed deep sequencing of blood TCR repertoires from about five healthy adults. Different laboratories and diverse techniques were used to prepare libraries and sequence TCR repertoires, to increase sequencing depth and limit assay-specific biases.

CD8 naive samples were CD45RO-negative cells positively selected for CCR7, giving a CD45RA+CCR7+ population that excluded TemRA cells. The donors were healthy, HIV-negative adults who had no recently reported acute infections or vaccinations. Every donor was a Caucasian adult residing in Nashville, Tennessee, USA. After blood collection by leukapheresis, PBMCs were isolated using Ficoll-Histopaque density gradient centrifugation and then cryopreserved in the vapor phase of liquid nitrogen. Analytical flow cytometry was used to check the purity and quantity of every magnetically sorted T cell population. Each sorted fraction had its genomic DNA isolated and then quantified by UV absorbance on a Nanodrop 2000c. Here is what the overall study found, with its caveats: Sharing across a handful of donors was observed for approximately 5% of naive CD4, about 3.2% of naive CD8, over 2% of memory CD4, and over 0.3% of memory CD8 clonotypes. Rarefaction of sorted-subset datasets indicated incomplete sequencing despite the large sequencing depth. Larger estimated clonotype richness was generally found for naive subsets than for memory subsets. Pairwise subsampling led to the expectation that sequencing depth would affect the degree of clonotype sharing among donors. Higher generation probabilities were observed for clonotypes shared by all four sorted-subset donors than for non-shared clonotypes. The genetic and exposure-history diversity represented was limited by the small number of donors. Sampling was restricted to blood, and TCR repertoires in tissues likely differ from the TCR repertoires found in blood.

The V gene is TRBV5-1 and the J gene is TRBJ2-5; TRBD1 is a possible D gene, resting on 5 matching bases. This sequence was found in a man between 18 and 29 years old in good health. The sequenced material came from naive CD8+ T cells sorted from blood. The cell subset or site label, as the study defines it: CD45RA+CCR7+. The nucleotides are TGCGCCAGCAGCCCAATACAGGTTCTCCAAGAGACCCAGTACTTC. Its translation is CASSPIQVLQETQYF.